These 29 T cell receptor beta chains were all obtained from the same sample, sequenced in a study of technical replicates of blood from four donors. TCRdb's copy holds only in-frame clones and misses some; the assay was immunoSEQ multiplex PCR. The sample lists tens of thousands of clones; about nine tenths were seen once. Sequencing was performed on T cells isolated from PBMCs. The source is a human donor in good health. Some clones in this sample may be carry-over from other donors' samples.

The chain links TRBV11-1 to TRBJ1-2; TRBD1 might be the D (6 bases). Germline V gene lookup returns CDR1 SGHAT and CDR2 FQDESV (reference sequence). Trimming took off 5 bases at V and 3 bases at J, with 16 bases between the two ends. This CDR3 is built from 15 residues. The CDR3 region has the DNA TGTGCCAGCAGCCCGATTCGGACAGCTCACTATGGCTACACCTTC. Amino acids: CASSPIRTAHYGYTF.

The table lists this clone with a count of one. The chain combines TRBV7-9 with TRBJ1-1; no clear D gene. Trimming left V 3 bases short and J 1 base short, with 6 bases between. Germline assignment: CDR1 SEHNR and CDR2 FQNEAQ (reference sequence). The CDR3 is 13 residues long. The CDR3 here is CASSFEANTEAFF. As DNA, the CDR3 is TGTGCCAGCAGCTTCGAGGCGAACACTGAAGCTTTCTTT.

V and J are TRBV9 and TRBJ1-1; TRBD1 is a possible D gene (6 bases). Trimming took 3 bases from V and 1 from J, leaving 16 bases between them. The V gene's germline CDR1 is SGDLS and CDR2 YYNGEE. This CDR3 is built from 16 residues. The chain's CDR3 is CASSAGDTQENTEAFF. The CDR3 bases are TGTGCCAGCAGCGCTGGGGACACCCAGGAGAACACTGAAGCTTTCTTT.

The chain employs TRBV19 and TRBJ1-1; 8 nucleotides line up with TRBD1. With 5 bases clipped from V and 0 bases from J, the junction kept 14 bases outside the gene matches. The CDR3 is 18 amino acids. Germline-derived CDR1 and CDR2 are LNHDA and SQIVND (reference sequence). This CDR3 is CASSSRTGRVGMNTEAFF. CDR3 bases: TGTGCCAGTAGTTCACGGACAGGGCGGGTGGGGATGAACACTGAAGCTTTCTTT.

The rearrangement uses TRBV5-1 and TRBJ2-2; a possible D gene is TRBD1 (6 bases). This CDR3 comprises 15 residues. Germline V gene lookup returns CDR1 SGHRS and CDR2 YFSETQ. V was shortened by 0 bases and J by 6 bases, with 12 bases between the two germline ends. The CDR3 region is CASSLAEQGSGELFF. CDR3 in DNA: TGCGCCAGCAGCTTGGCAGAACAGGGCTCCGGGGAGCTGTTTTTT. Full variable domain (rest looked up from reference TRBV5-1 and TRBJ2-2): KAGVTQTPRYLIKTRGQQVTLSCSPISGHRSVSWYQQTPGQGLQFLFEYFSETQRNKGNFPGRFSGRQFSNSRSEMNVSTLELGDSALYLCASSLAEQGSGELFFGEGSRLTVL.

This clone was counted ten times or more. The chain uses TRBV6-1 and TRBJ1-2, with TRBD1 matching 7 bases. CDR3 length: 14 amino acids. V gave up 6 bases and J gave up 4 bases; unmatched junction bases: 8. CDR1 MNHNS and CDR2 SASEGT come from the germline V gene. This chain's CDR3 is CASRKPGGSYGYTF. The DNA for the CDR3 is TGTGCCAGCAGAAAGCCAGGGGGTTCCTATGGCTACACCTTC.

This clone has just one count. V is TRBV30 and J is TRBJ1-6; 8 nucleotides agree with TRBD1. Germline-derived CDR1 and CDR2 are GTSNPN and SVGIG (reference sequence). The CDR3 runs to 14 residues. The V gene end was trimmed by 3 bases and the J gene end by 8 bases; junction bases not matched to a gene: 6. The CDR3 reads CAWSSGQVYSPLHF. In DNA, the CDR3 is TGTGCCTGGAGCTCGGGACAGGTTTATTCACCCCTCCACTTT.

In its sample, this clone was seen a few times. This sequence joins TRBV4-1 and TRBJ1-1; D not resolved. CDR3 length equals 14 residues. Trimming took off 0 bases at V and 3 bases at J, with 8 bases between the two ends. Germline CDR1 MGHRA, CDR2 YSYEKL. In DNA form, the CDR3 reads TGCGCCAGCAGCCAAGATGAGTCCTACACTGAAGCTTTCTTT. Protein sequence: CASSQDESYTEAFF.

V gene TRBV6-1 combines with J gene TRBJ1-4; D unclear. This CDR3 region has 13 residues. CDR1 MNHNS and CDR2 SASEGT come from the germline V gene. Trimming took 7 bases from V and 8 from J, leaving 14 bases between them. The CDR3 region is CASTLGGREKLFF. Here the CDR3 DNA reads TGTGCCAGCACCCTAGGAGGCAGGGAAAAACTGTTTTTT.

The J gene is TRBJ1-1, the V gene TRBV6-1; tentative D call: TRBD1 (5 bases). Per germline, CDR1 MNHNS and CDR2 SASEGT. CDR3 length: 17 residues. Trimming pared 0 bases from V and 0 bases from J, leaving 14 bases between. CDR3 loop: CASSEAPWGFMNTEAFF. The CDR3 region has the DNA TGTGCCAGCAGTGAAGCGCCCTGGGGCTTTATGAACACTGAAGCTTTCTTT.

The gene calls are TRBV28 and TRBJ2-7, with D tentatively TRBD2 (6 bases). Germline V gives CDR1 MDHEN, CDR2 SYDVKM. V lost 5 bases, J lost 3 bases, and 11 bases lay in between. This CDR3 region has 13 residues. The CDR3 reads CASSHVEGYEQYF. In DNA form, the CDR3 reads TGTGCCAGCAGTCATGTGGAGGGCTACGAGCAGTACTTC.

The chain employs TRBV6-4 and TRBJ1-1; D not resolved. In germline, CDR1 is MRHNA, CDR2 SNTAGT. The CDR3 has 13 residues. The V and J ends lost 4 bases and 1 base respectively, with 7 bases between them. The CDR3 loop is CASSATRNTEAFF. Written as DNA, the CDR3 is TGTGCCAGCAGTGCAACCAGGAACACTGAAGCTTTCTTT.

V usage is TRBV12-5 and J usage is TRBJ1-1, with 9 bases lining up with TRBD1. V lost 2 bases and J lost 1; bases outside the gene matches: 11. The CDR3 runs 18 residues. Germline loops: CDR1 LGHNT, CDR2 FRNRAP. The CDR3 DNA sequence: TGTGCTAGTGGTTTGTTCCCGACAGGGGGAACCGCGAACACTGAAGCTTTCTTT. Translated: CASGLFPTGGTANTEAFF.

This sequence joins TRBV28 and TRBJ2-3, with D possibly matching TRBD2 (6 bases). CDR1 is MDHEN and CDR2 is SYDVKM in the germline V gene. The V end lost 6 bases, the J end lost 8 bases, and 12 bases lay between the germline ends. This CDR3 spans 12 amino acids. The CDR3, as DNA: TGTGCCAGCAGCCCCTCCGGGGGTACGCAGTATTTT. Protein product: CASSPSGGTQYF. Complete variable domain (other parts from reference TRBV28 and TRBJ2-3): DVKVTQSSRYLVKRTGEKVFLECVQDMDHENMFWYRQDPGLGLRLIYFSYDVKMKEKGDIPEGYSVSREKKERFSLILESASTNQTSMYLCASSPSGGTQYFGPGTRLTVL.

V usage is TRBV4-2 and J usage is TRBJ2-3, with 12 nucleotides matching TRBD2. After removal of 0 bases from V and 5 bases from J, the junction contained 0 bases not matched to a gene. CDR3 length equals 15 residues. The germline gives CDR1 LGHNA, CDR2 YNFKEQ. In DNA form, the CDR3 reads TGTGCCAGCAGCCAAGAGACTAGCGGGGGAGATACGCAGTATTTT. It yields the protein CASSQETSGGDTQYF.

CDR3 in amino acids: CASRGGRSNTGELFF. The CDR3, as DNA: TGCGCCAGCAGAGGAGGCAGGTCGAACACCGGGGAGCTGTTTTTT. The rearrangement joins TRBV5-1 to TRBJ2-2, with D perhaps TRBD2 (5 bases). The germline V and J ends were trimmed by 5 bases and 0 bases, with 11 bases remaining between them. Germline-derived CDR1 and CDR2 are SGHRS and YFSETQ. The CDR3 totals 15 residues.

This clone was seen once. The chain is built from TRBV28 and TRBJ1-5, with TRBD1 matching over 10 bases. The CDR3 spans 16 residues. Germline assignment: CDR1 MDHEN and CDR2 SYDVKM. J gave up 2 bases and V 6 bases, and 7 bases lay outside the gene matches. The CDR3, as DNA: TGTGCCAGCAGGGGAACGGGGACAGGGGGCAATCAGCCCCAGCATTTT. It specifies CASRGTGTGGNQPQHF.

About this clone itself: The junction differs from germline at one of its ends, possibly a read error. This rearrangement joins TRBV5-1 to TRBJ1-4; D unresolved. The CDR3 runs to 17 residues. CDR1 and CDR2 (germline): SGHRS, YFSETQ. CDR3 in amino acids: CASSFLSGGATNEKLFF. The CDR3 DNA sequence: TGTGCCAGCAGCTTCCTTTCAGGCGGGGCAACTAATGAAAAACTGTTTTTT.

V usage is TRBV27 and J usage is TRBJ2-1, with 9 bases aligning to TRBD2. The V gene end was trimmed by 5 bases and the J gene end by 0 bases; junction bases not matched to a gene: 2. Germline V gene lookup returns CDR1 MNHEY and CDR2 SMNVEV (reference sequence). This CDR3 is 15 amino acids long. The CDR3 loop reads CASSQLAGSYNEQFF. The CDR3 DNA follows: TGTGCCAGCAGTCAACTAGCGGGCTCCTACAATGAGCAGTTCTTC.

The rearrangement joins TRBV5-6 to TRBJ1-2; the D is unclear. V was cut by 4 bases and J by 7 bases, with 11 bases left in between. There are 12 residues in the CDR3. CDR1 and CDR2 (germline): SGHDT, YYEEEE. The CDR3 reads CASSRARVGYTF. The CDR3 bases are TGTGCCAGCAGCAGAGCGAGGGTTGGCTACACCTTC.

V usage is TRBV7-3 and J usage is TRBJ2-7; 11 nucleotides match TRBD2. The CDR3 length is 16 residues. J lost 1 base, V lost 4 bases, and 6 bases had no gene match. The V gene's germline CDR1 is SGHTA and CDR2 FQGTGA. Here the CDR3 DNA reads TGTGCCAGCAGCTACAAGACTAGCGGGAAATCCTACGAGCAGTACTTC. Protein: CASSYKTSGKSYEQYF.

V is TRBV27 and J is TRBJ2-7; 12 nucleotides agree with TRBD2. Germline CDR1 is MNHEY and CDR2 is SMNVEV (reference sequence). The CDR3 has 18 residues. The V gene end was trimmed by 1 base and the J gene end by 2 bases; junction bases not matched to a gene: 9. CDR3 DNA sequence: TGTGCCAGCAGTTTATACCCCCCGACTAGCGGGAGACCCTACGAGCAGTACTTC. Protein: CASSLYPPTSGRPYEQYF.

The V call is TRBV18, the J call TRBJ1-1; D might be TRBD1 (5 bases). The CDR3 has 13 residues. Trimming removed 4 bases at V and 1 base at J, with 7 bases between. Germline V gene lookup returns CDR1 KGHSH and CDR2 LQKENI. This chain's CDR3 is CASSRDRNTEAFF. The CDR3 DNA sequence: TGTGCCAGCTCACGTGACAGGAACACTGAAGCTTTCTTT.

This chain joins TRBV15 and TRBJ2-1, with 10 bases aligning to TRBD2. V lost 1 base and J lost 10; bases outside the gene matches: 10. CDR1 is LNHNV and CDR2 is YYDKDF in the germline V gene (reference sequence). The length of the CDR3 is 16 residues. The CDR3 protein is CATSRGTSGITGEQFF. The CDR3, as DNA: TGTGCCACCAGCAGAGGCACTAGCGGGATTACTGGCGAGCAGTTCTTC.

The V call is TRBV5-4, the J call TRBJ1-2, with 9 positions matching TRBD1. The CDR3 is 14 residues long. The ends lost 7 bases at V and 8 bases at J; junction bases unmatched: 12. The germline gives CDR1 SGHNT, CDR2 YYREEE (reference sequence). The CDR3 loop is CASLYRGHSDGYTF. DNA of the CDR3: TGTGCCAGCCTTTACAGGGGGCACTCGGACGGCTACACCTTC.

CDR3 loop: CASSLTSGIPYEQYF. The CDR3 DNA reads TGTGCCAGCAGCTTGACCAGCGGCATTCCCTACGAGCAGTACTTC. V usage is TRBV5-4 and J usage is TRBJ2-7; a weak D match, TRBD2 (5 bases). The length of the CDR3 is 15 residues. Germline V gene sequence: CDR1 SGHNT, CDR2 YYREEE (reference sequence). The V end was cut by 1 base, the J end by 2 bases, with 13 bases between.

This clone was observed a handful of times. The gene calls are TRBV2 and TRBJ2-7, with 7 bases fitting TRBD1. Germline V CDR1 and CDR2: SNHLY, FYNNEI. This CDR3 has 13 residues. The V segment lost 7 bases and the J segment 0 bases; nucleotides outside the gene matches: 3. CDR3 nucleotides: TGTGCCAGCAAGGGACAGACCTCCTACGAGCAGTACTTC. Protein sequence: CASKGQTSYEQYF.

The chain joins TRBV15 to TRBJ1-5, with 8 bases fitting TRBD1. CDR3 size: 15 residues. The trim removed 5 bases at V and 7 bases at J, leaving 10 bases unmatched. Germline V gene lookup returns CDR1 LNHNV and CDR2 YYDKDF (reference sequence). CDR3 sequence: CATSLGAGGGQPQHF. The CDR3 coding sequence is TGTGCCACCAGCCTGGGGGCAGGGGGCGGACAGCCCCAGCATTTT.

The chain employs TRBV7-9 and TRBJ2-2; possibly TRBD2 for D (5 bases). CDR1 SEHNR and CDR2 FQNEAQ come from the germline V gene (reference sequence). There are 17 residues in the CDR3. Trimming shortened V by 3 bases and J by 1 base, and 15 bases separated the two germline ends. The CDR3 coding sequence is TGTGCCAGCAGCTTTCGGACTTCGCCGATGAACACCGGGGAGCTGTTTTTT. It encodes CASSFRTSPMNTGELFF.